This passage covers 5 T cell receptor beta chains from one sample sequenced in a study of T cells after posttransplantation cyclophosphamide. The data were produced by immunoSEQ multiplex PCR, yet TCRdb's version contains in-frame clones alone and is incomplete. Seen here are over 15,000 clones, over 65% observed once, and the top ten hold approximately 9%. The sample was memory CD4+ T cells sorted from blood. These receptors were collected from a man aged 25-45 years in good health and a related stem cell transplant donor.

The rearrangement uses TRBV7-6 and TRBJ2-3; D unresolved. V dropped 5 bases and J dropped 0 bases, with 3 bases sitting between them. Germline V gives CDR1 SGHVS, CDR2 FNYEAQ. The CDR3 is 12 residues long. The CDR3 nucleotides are TGTGCCAGCAGCCCAAGCACAGATACGCAGTATTTT. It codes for CASSPSTDTQYF.

The DNA of the CDR3 is TGTGCCAGCAGTATACGGACAGGGACGGGCGAAAAACTGTTTTTT. This sequence encodes CASSIRTGTGEKLFF. This chain uses TRBV27 with TRBJ1-4; 8 bases are shared with TRBD1. The CDR3 is 15 residues long. Trimming took 5 bases from V and 8 from J; bases not matched to a gene: 10. Germline V gives CDR1 MNHEY, CDR2 SMNVEV (reference sequence).

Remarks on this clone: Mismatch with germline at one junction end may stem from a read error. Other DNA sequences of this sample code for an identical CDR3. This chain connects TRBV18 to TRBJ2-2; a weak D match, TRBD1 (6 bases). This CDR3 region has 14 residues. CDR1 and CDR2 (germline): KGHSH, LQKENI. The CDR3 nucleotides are TGTGCCAGCTCACCAGGGGACAACAACGGGGAGCTGTTTTTT. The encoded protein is CASSPGDNNGELFF.

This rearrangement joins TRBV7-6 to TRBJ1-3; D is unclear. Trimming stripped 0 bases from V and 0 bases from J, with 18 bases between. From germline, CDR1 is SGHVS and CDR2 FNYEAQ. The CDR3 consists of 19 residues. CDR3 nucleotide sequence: TGTGCCAGCAGCTTAGCTGTAACCGGGTCGGGTGGCTCTGGAAACACCATATATTTT. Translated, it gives CASSLAVTGSGGSGNTIYF.

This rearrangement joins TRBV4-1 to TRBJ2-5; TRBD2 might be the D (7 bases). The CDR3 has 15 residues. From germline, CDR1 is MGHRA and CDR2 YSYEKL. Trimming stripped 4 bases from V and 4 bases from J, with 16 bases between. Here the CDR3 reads CASSLRGGSPETQYF. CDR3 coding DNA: TGCGCCAGCAGCCTCAGGGGCGGGAGCCCAGAGACCCAGTACTTC.